This entry is about one T cell receptor (beta chain). Participants, roughly 18 to 100 years old, spanned fewer than 30 US areas. Grouping used clinical history reported by participants in a survey and questionnaire. During the 2 weeks before they entered the study, exposed participants had met someone with a PCR-confirmed or clinician-diagnosed COVID-19 case. Germline V CDR1 and CDR2: MNHEY, SVGAGI. The germline V and J ends were trimmed by 2 bases and 1 base, with 6 bases remaining between them. The CDR3 is made up of 13 amino acids. The data stem from a study of blood T cell repertoires in COVID-19. Study summary: Some COVID-19 samples were acute and others convalescent; all came from the United States, Italy and Spain.

Sequencing used immunoSEQ multiplex PCR; TCRdb keeps in-frame clones, though not all of them. Among 320,000 or so clones listed, around 85% were seen once. The chain carries TRBV6-5 and TRBJ2-7; D not certain. Sequences were obtained from PBMCs or T cells enriched from blood (not recorded which). This receptor was obtained from a woman aged 30 to 39 who had been exposed to COVID-19. The CDR3 coding sequence is TGTGCCAGCAGTTACGGGCAGTCCTACGAGCAGTACTTC. Protein sequence: CASSYGQSYEQYF.